This TCR beta chain was identified in a study of blood T cell repertoires in COVID-19. Study overall: Acute and convalescent COVID-19 samples came from the United States, Italy and Spain. T cells, B-cell-depleted T cells, or PBMCs provided the cDNA or gDNA that served as material.

In the original processing: Amplifying reference gene primers gave estimates of nucleated cell counts. Method: immunoSEQ multiplex PCR; TCRdb's copy keeps in-frame clones and lacks some. V, J and clone size derive from that table, while D and trimming were established from the DNA sequence. The sample records about 49,000 clones, approximately 82% being singletons. The CDR3 covers 12 residues. Germline assignment: CDR1 GTSNPN and CDR2 SVGIG (reference sequence). V shed 3 bases, J shed 5 bases, and the junction held 4 bases outside the gene matches. V usage is TRBV30 and J usage is TRBJ2-7; 7 bases are shared with TRBD1. The specimen sequenced was peripheral blood. This sequence originates from a human donor in a cohort sampled during active COVID-19. The CDR3 loop is CAWRQTGDEQYF. The CDR3 DNA is TGTGCCTGGAGACAAACAGGGGACGAGCAGTACTTC.